These 14 T cell receptor beta chains came from one sample sequenced in a study of shared clonotypes between healthy human individuals. Assay used: immunoSEQ multiplex PCR; TCRdb lists only in-frame clones, some missing. The data hold about 110,000 clones, with around 68% observed a single time. The sequencing sample was made of memory CD8+ T cells sorted from blood. Subset: CD45RO+ cells pooled with CCR7-negative TemRA cells. The receptors come from a woman in her twenties or thirties in good health.

This chain links TRBV7-8 with TRBJ1-5, with a tentative D call TRBD1 (6 bases). Trimming pared 3 bases from V and 0 bases from J, leaving 18 bases between. This CDR3 contains 18 residues. Per germline, CDR1 SGHVS and CDR2 FQNEAQ. The CDR3 here is CASSFIPGALPSNQPQHF. In DNA form, the CDR3 reads TGTGCCAGCAGCTTCATACCAGGGGCGCTTCCTAGCAATCAGCCCCAGCATTTT.

This chain uses TRBV25-1 with TRBJ2-7; a possible D gene is TRBD1 (5 bases). Germline V lookup: CDR1 MGHDK, CDR2 SYGVNS. CDR3 length: 12 amino acids. Trimming cost V 5 bases and J 6 bases, with 11 bases left between them. CDR3 residues: CASSKGFGEQYF. The CDR3 region has the DNA TGTGCCAGCAGTAAGGGGTTTGGCGAGCAGTACTTC.

This clone was seen more than once but under ten times. The V and J genes are TRBV30 and TRBJ1-2; no clear D gene. Germline V gene lookup returns CDR1 GTSNPN and CDR2 SVGIG (reference sequence). V dropped 5 bases and J dropped 4 bases, with 14 bases sitting between them. The CDR3 extends over 13 amino acids. In nucleotides, the CDR3 is TGTGCCTGGGGCCAATACCACTTCTATGGCTACACCTTC. It codes for CAWGQYHFYGYTF.

In this sample, this clone turned up many times. This chain links TRBV28 with TRBJ2-2; D perhaps matches TRBD2 (6 bases). Germline CDR1 is MDHEN and CDR2 is SYDVKM. With 9 bases removed from V and 4 bases from J, the gap between germline ends came to 21 bases. CDR3 length: 16 amino acids. CDR3 region: CASSVVDSGVTGELFF. The CDR3 coding sequence is TGTGCCAGTTCAGTGGTAGATAGCGGAGTCACCGGGGAGCTGTTTTTT.

Here the CDR3 DNA reads TGTGCCAGCAGCCAAGATCGGGGTACAAACACTGAAGCTTTCTTT. Its translation: CASSQDRGTNTEAFF. The chain employs TRBV4-2 and TRBJ1-1; D call uncertain. V was cut by 0 bases and J by 2 bases, with 10 bases left in between. CDR3 length equals 15 residues. Germline lookup yields CDR1 LGHNA and CDR2 YNFKEQ.

The chain couples TRBV7-8 to TRBJ1-1; TRBD1 agrees at 8 bases. The CDR3 is 16 amino acids. The germline gives CDR1 SGHVS, CDR2 FQNEAQ. The trim removed 2 bases at V and 5 bases at J, leaving 10 bases unmatched. The CDR3: CASSLNQDRVGTEAFF. As DNA, the CDR3 is TGTGCCAGCAGCTTAAATCAGGACAGGGTGGGGACTGAAGCTTTCTTT.

J is TRBJ2-7 and V is TRBV18; the match to TRBD2 covers 11 bases. This CDR3 contains 16 residues. V was pared by 1 base and J by 4 bases, with 6 bases of the junction left unmatched. Germline assignment: CDR1 KGHSH and CDR2 LQKENI. The CDR3: CASSPLAGGIFYEQYF. The CDR3 bases are TGTGCCAGCTCACCACTAGCGGGAGGGATCTTTTACGAGCAGTACTTC.

This clone was recorded at least ten times. The chain recombines TRBV19 with TRBJ2-7, with 8 bases aligning to TRBD1. With V trimmed by 3 bases and J by 5 bases, 12 bases remained unmatched. Germline CDR1 LNHDA, CDR2 SQIVND (reference sequence). The CDR3 loop spans 16 amino acids. The CDR3 sequence: CASSIISAGGFHEQYF. DNA of the CDR3: TGTGCCAGTAGTATTATATCGGCAGGGGGCTTCCACGAGCAGTACTTC.

This clone was found once. The CDR3 loop reads CASSDDSYYGYTF. The CDR3 nucleotides are TGTGCCAGCAGTGATGACAGCTACTATGGCTACACCTTC. The V gene is TRBV2, the J gene TRBJ1-2, with D possibly TRBD1 on 5 matching bases. Trimming took off 3 bases at V and 3 bases at J, with 8 bases between the two ends. The CDR3 consists of 13 residues. Looked up from germline, CDR1 is SNHLY and CDR2 is FYNNEI. The complete variable domain, with remaining parts taken from reference TRBV2 and TRBJ1-2, reads EPEVTQTPSHQVTQMGQEVILRCVPISNHLYFYWYRQILGQKVEFLVSFYNNEISEKSEIFDDQFSVERPDGSNFTLKIRSTKLEDSAMYFCASSDDSYYGYTFGSGTRLTVV.

This rearrangement joins TRBV9 to TRBJ2-1; 11 bases are shared with TRBD2. The CDR3 is 17 residues long. CDR1 and CDR2 from the germline V gene are SGDLS and YYNGEE. V was pared by 3 bases and J by 3 bases, with 8 bases of the junction left unmatched. The CDR3 nucleotides are TGTGCCAGCAGCGCACAGGGACTAGCGGAGCTCTACAATGAGCAGTTCTTC. Translation gives CASSAQGLAELYNEQFF.

The V and J genes are TRBV6-1 and TRBJ2-1; 7 bases are a match to TRBD2. Germline CDR1 is MNHNS and CDR2 is SASEGT. J gave up 8 bases and V 1 base, and 26 bases lay outside the gene matches. This CDR3 comprises 21 residues. CDR3 region: CASSEGVEGGRGSRFKYEQFF. As DNA, the CDR3 is TGTGCCAGCAGTGAAGGGGTTGAAGGCGGGAGAGGGAGTCGGTTTAAGTATGAGCAGTTCTTC.

The V and J genes are TRBV5-6 and TRBJ2-7, with 7 bases aligning to TRBD2. CDR3 length equals 13 residues. Trimming at V came to 4 bases and at J to 3 bases, leaving 4 bases not matched to a gene. CDR1 is SGHDT and CDR2 is YYEEEE in the germline V gene. The CDR3 reads CASSPSGFYEQYF. As DNA, the CDR3 is TGTGCCAGCAGCCCTAGCGGCTTCTACGAGCAGTACTTC.

The J gene is TRBJ1-2, the V gene TRBV5-8, with unresolved D. CDR1 and CDR2 from the germline V gene are SGHTS and YDEGEE. The CDR3 is made up of 13 amino acids. The V gene lost 2 bases and the J gene lost 3 bases, with 8 bases spanning the gap. The CDR3 nucleotides are TGTGCCAGCAGCTTCGGATCTTACTATGGCTACACCTTC. Translation: CASSFGSYYGYTF.

The CDR3 reads CASSQVSAGDYNEQFF. The CDR3 nucleotides read TGCGCCAGCAGCCAAGTTTCGGCAGGGGATTACAATGAGCAGTTCTTC. The chain joins TRBV4-1 to TRBJ2-1; a possible D gene is TRBD1 (6 bases). V lost 1 base to trimming and J lost 4 bases, with 14 bases between them. The CDR3 runs 16 residues. The germline CDR1 and CDR2 sequences are MGHRA and YSYEKL.